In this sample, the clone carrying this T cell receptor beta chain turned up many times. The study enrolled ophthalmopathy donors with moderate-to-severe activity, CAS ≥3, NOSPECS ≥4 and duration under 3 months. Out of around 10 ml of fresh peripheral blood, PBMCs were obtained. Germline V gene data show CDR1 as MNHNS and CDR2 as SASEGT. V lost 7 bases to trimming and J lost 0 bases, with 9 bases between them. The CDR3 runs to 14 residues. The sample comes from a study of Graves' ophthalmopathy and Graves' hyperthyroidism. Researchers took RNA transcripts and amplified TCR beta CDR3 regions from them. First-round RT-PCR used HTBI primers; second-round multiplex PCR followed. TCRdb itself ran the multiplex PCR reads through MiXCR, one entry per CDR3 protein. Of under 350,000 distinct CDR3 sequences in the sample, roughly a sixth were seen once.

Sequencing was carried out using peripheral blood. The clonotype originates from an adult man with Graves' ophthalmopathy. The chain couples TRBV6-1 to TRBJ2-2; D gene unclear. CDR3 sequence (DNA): TGTGCCAGCAACCTGGTCGCGAACACCGGGGAGCTGTTTTTT. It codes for CASNLVANTGELFF.